These 4 T cell receptor beta chains originate from one sample sequenced in a study of control samples from healthy donors and cancer patients. TCRdb keeps only in-frame clones here, not all; method: immunoSEQ multiplex PCR. The sample lists tens of thousands of clones; roughly 80% were seen once. Sequenced input: PBMCs. All receptors derive from a man aged 60 to 75 with colorectal cancer.

The chain couples TRBV19 to TRBJ1-1; D unresolved. There are 16 residues in the CDR3. Germline V gives CDR1 LNHDA, CDR2 SQIVND (reference sequence). V gave up 5 bases and J gave up 0 bases, with 16 bases separating them. The CDR3: CASSLRPGELNTEAFF. DNA for the CDR3: TGTGCCAGTAGTTTGAGACCAGGAGAACTGAACACTGAAGCTTTCTTT.

The chain is built from TRBV5-1 and TRBJ2-3; 13 bases agree with TRBD2. Per the germline V gene, CDR1 is SGHRS and CDR2 is YFSETQ. The CDR3 loop spans 16 amino acids. The V segment lost 4 bases and the J segment 2 bases; nucleotides outside the gene matches: 4. The chain's CDR3 is CASSPGLAGFTDTQYF. The DNA for the CDR3 is TGCGCCAGCAGCCCGGGACTAGCGGGGTTCACAGATACGCAGTATTTT.

The rearrangement joins TRBV6-1 to TRBJ2-3; tentative D call: TRBD2 (6 bases). V shed 1 base and J shed 1 base, with 9 bases lying between them. CDR3 size: 15 residues. Germline CDR1 and CDR2: MNHNS and SASEGT. The CDR3 DNA reads TGTGCCAGCAGTGAAGAGACGGGAGGCACAGATACGCAGTATTTT. Its protein product is CASSEETGGTDTQYF.

The CDR3, as DNA: TGCAGCGTTGAAAGGAAATTGAACACTGAAGCTTTCTTT. Amino acids: CSVERKLNTEAFF. The chain recombines TRBV29-1 with TRBJ1-1; the D is unclear. Germline V CDR1 and CDR2: SQVTM, ANQGSEA. This CDR3 region has 13 residues. V was trimmed by 2 bases and J by 0 bases, leaving 7 bases between them.